These 26 T cell receptor beta chains were sequenced from one sample in a study of blood T cell repertoires in COVID-19. Only in-frame clones appear in the TCRdb table, and some are missing; sequencing was by immunoSEQ multiplex PCR. This table has 110,000 to 150,000 clones, over 75% appearing once. Sequenced material: peripheral blood. The receptors stem from a woman aged 55-70 years with active COVID-19.

In its sample, this clone was seen once. The V gene is TRBV6-5, the J gene TRBJ2-7; 10 bases align to TRBD1. The CDR3 length is 14 residues. In germline, CDR1 is MNHEY, CDR2 SVGAGI. V was pared by 6 bases and J by 2 bases, with 4 bases of the junction left unmatched. The CDR3 here is CASSTGQGAYEQYF. In nucleotides, the CDR3 is TGTGCCAGCAGCACCGGACAGGGGGCCTACGAGCAGTACTTC.

The chain combines TRBV18 with TRBJ2-7; 7 bases fit TRBD1. Germline V lookup: CDR1 KGHSH, CDR2 LQKENI. Trimming took 3 bases from V and 3 from J; bases not matched to a gene: 8. The CDR3 covers 15 residues. CDR3: CASSPGQAMLYEQYF. The CDR3 region has the DNA TGTGCCAGCTCACCCGGACAGGCCATGCTCTACGAGCAGTACTTC.

For the CDR3, the DNA is TGTGCCAGCAGCCCCCGCGGGAGGGCCATCAATGAGCAGTTCTTC. Translation: CASSPRGRAINEQFF. The gene calls are TRBV11-1 and TRBJ2-1, with 9 bases fitting TRBD2. Germline CDR1 and CDR2: SGHAT and FQDESV (reference sequence). This CDR3 is 15 amino acids long. V shed 5 bases, J shed 6 bases, and the junction held 8 bases outside the gene matches. Full variable domain (rest looked up from reference TRBV11-1 and TRBJ2-1): EAEVAQSPRYKITEKSQAVAFWCDPISGHATLYWYRQILGQGPELLVQFQDESVVDDSQLPKDRFSAERLKGVDSTLKIQPAELGDSAMYLCASSPRGRAINEQFFGPGTRLTVL.

The chain joins TRBV6-6 to TRBJ1-1; D unresolved. CDR1 MNHNY and CDR2 SVGAGI come from the germline V gene (reference sequence). Trimming stripped 5 bases from V and 1 base from J, with 20 bases between. The CDR3 runs to 17 residues. CDR3 region: CASSPHILLRWNTEAFF. In DNA form, the CDR3 reads TGTGCCAGCAGTCCACACATCCTCTTGAGGTGGAACACTGAAGCTTTCTTT.

J is TRBJ1-1 and V is TRBV5-1, with TRBD1 matching 9 bases. V was pared by 4 bases and J by 6 bases, with 10 bases of the junction left unmatched. The CDR3 extends over 15 amino acids. Germline lookup yields CDR1 SGHRS and CDR2 YFSETQ. CDR3 sequence reads: CASSRPGTGFAEAFF. The CDR3 nucleotides read TGCGCCAGCAGCCGTCCCGGGACAGGGTTCGCTGAAGCTTTCTTT.

J is TRBJ1-5 and V is TRBV30; TRBD1 might be the D (5 bases). Between the trimmed V and J ends, which lost 0 bases and 2 bases, there was a span of 8 bases. Per germline, CDR1 GTSNPN and CDR2 SVGIG (reference sequence). The CDR3 totals 14 residues. CDR3 DNA: TGTGCCTGGAGTGTTGGGGGGGGCAATCAGCCCCAGCATTTT. Translated: CAWSVGGGNQPQHF.

The chain combines TRBV9 with TRBJ1-3; D is unclear. Germline CDR1 SGDLS, CDR2 YYNGEE. The germline V and J ends were trimmed by 0 bases and 6 bases, with 4 bases remaining between them. The CDR3 covers 12 residues. Written as DNA, the CDR3 is TGTGCCAGCAGCGTAGTAGAAAACACCATATATTTT. This sequence encodes CASSVVENTIYF.

This chain links TRBV9 with TRBJ2-2, with TRBD1 matching 11 bases. Germline V lookup: CDR1 SGDLS, CDR2 YYNGEE. This CDR3 comprises 15 residues. V trimming: 4 bases; J trimming: 7 bases; junction bases outside the gene matches: 6. CDR3 in DNA: TGTGCCAGCAGCCGCGGACAGGGGGCAAGCGGGGAGCTGTTTTTT. Its translation is CASSRGQGASGELFF. The variable domain in full, completed from reference TRBV9 and TRBJ2-2, reads DSGVTQTPKHLITATGQRVTLRCSPRSGDLSVYWYQQSLDQGLQFLIQYYNGEERAKGNILERFSAQQFPDLHSELNLSSLELGDSALYFCASSRGQGASGELFFGEGSRLTVL.

This clone is a singleton in its sample. The V call is TRBV7-3, the J call TRBJ1-1; D call uncertain. The CDR3 runs to 13 residues. Trimming pared 5 bases from V and 7 bases from J, leaving 14 bases between. Germline V gives CDR1 SGHTA, CDR2 FQGTGA. In DNA, the CDR3 is TGTGCCAGCAGCCCCTCCGGGATTGGTGAAGCTTTCTTT. It codes for CASSPSGIGEAFF. The full variable domain, with the rest looked up from reference TRBV7-3 and TRBJ1-1, is GAGVSQTPSNKVTEKGKYVELRCDPISGHTALYWYRQSLGQGPEFLIYFQGTGAADDSGLPNDRFFAVRPEGSVSTLKIQRTERGDSAVYLCASSPSGIGEAFFGQGTRLTVV.

The rearrangement uses TRBV7-2 and TRBJ2-1; 8 bases are a match to TRBD2. The CDR3 length is 15 residues. Losses at the gene ends were 1 base for V and 10 bases for J; bases not matched to a gene: 9. Per the germline V gene, CDR1 is SGHTA and CDR2 is FQGNSA. CDR3 sequence reads: CASSLVGSGTGEQFF. The DNA for the CDR3 is TGTGCCAGCAGCTTAGTGGGTAGCGGGACTGGCGAGCAGTTCTTC.

The chain employs TRBV28 and TRBJ1-6; TRBD1 matches 11 bases. The ends lost 2 bases at V and 7 bases at J; junction bases unmatched: 1. The CDR3 runs to 15 residues. Germline V gene sequence: CDR1 MDHEN, CDR2 SYDVKM. In DNA, the CDR3 is TGTGCCAGCAGTTTAAGGGACAGGGGGAATTCACCCCTCCACTTT. Residues: CASSLRDRGNSPLHF.

The chain carries TRBV7-3 and TRBJ2-6, with a weak D call TRBD1 (5 bases). V dropped 2 bases and J dropped 2 bases, with 7 bases sitting between them. CDR1 and CDR2 (germline): SGHTA, FQGTGA. The CDR3 has 15 amino acids. This CDR3 reads CASSLGAAGANVLTF. Written as DNA, the CDR3 is TGTGCCAGCAGCTTAGGGGCGGCTGGGGCCAACGTCCTGACTTTC.

This clone showed up just once. J is TRBJ1-5 and V is TRBV14, with D tentatively TRBD1 (5 bases). Deletions cut 4 bases from V and 3 bases from J, with 16 bases between. Per the germline V gene, CDR1 is SGHDN and CDR2 is FVKESK. The CDR3 has 16 residues. The CDR3 DNA sequence: TGTGCCAGCAGCCTACTTCGTGCAGGGCCCAATCAGCCCCAGCATTTT. It encodes CASSLLRAGPNQPQHF. Based on the CDR3 plus reference TRBV14 and TRBJ1-5, the full variable domain is EAGVTQFPSHSVIEKGQTVTLRCDPISGHDNLYWYRRVMGKEIKFLLHFVKESKQDESGMPNNRFLAERTGGTYSTLKVQPAELEDSGVYFCASSLLRAGPNQPQHFGDGTRLSIL.

The chain combines TRBV19 with TRBJ1-2, with a weak D call TRBD1 (6 bases). V dropped 3 bases and J dropped 5 bases, with 16 bases sitting between them. This CDR3 has 15 residues. Germline V gene lookup returns CDR1 LNHDA and CDR2 SQIVND (reference sequence). CDR3 DNA: TGTGCCAGTAGTATCCCTGGCAGGGGTCTGTATGGCTACACCTTC. Translation: CASSIPGRGLYGYTF.

The genes are TRBV7-8 and TRBJ1-1; weak D call: TRBD1 (5 bases). Trimming took off 8 bases at V and 5 bases at J, with 15 bases between the two ends. Germline assignment: CDR1 SGHVS and CDR2 FQNEAQ. CDR3 length equals 13 residues. CDR3 DNA: TGTGCCAGCTCGGGCAGGGTTCTTACTGAAGCTTTCTTT. Amino acid sequence: CASSGRVLTEAFF.

This rearrangement joins TRBV7-9 to TRBJ1-3; a weak D match, TRBD1 (5 bases). Per the germline V gene, CDR1 is SEHNR and CDR2 is FQNEAQ (reference sequence). The CDR3 runs 13 residues. The V end lost 0 bases, the J end lost 5 bases, and 5 bases lay between the germline ends. CDR3 in amino acids: CASSLADRNTIYF. CDR3 coding DNA: TGTGCCAGCAGCTTAGCGGACAGAAACACCATATATTTT. The full variable domain, its missing parts supplied by reference TRBV7-9 and TRBJ1-3, is DTGVSQNPRHKITKRGQNVTFRCDPISEHNRLYWYRQTLGQGPEFLTYFQNEAQLEKSRLLSDRFSAERPKGSFSTLEIQRTEQGDSAMYLCASSLADRNTIYFGEGSWLTVV.

The rearrangement uses TRBV7-2 and TRBJ2-7, with TRBD1 matching over 9 bases. Trimming took 5 bases from V and 3 from J; bases not matched to a gene: 5. In germline, CDR1 is SGHTA, CDR2 FQGNSA. The CDR3 extends over 14 amino acids. The CDR3: CASSGTGGGYEQYF. The CDR3, as DNA: TGTGCCAGCAGCGGAACAGGGGGCGGCTACGAGCAGTACTTC. Full variable domain (outside the CDR3, taken from reference TRBV7-2 and TRBJ2-7): GAGVSQSPSNKVTEKGKDVELRCDPISGHTALYWYRQSLGQGLEFLIYFQGNSAPDKSGLPSDRFSAERTGGSVSTLTIQRTQQEDSAVYLCASSGTGGGYEQYFGPGTRLTVT.

The chain employs TRBV30 and TRBJ2-1; TRBD1 matches 7 bases. The germline V gene has CDR1 GTSNPN and CDR2 SVGIG (reference sequence). CDR3 length: 15 residues. V was clipped by 2 bases and J by 0 bases; unmatched bases: 4. As DNA, the CDR3 is TGTGCCTGGAGTCACGGGGACAGCTCCTACAATGAGCAGTTCTTC. Encoded protein: CAWSHGDSSYNEQFF.

This clone is a singleton in its sample. The V gene is TRBV2, the J gene TRBJ2-1; 13 bases are a match to TRBD2. The CDR3 has 14 amino acids. With 6 bases clipped from V and 6 bases from J, the junction kept 2 bases outside the gene matches. Germline V gene sequence: CDR1 SNHLY, CDR2 FYNNEI. The CDR3 DNA follows: TGTGCCAGCAGCAGGACTAGCGGGAGCAATGAGCAGTTCTTC. It yields the protein CASSRTSGSNEQFF.

The genes are TRBV28 and TRBJ2-7, with D tentatively TRBD1 (6 bases). Germline loops: CDR1 MDHEN, CDR2 SYDVKM. The CDR3 totals 17 residues. V lost 5 bases and J 0 bases, leaving 20 bases between the germline ends. CDR3 nucleotides: TGTGCCAGCAGTCTACGGGGCCAGGGGCCTAGCTCCTACGAGCAGTACTTC. Its translation: CASSLRGQGPSSYEQYF. Filled out from reference TRBV28 and TRBJ2-7, the complete variable domain reads DVKVTQSSRYLVKRTGEKVFLECVQDMDHENMFWYRQDPGLGLRLIYFSYDVKMKEKGDIPEGYSVSREKKERFSLILESASTNQTSMYLCASSLRGQGPSSYEQYFGPGTRLTVT.

CDR3 region: CASSLGGGRTQYF. In DNA, the CDR3 is TGTGCCAGCAGCTTAGGGGGGGGCAGAACCCAGTACTTC. This chain uses TRBV7-2 with TRBJ2-5; weak D call: TRBD2 (7 bases). V was cut by 1 base and J by 8 bases, with 11 bases left in between. CDR3 length equals 13 residues. CDR1 is SGHTA, CDR2 FQGNSA, per germline.

This clone has more than one count but fewer than ten. Other DNA sequences from this sample encode an identical CDR3 as well. This chain uses TRBV3-1 (or the pseudogene TRBV3-2) with TRBJ1-1; no definite D call. This CDR3 comprises 11 residues. Trimming stripped 6 bases from V and 8 bases from J, with 10 bases between. In germline, CDR1 is LGHDT, CDR2 YNNKEL (reference sequence). The DNA of the CDR3 is TGTGCCAGCAGGGGAGGGAGCGAAGCTTTCTTT. Translation: CASRGGSEAFF.

This sequence joins TRBV28 and TRBJ1-1, with D perhaps matching TRBD1 (6 bases). Between the trimmed V and J ends, which lost 6 bases and 7 bases, there was a span of 24 bases. The CDR3 spans 16 residues. Germline assignment: CDR1 MDHEN and CDR2 SYDVKM. The CDR3 spells CASSVSTGKGVREAFF. As DNA, the CDR3 is TGTGCCAGCAGCGTCAGTACAGGGAAGGGAGTTCGTGAAGCTTTCTTT.

V usage is TRBV18 and J usage is TRBJ1-5; D not certain. The CDR3 spans 16 residues. CDR1 and CDR2 (germline): KGHSH, LQKENI. With 2 bases removed from V and 0 bases from J, the gap between germline ends came to 11 bases. Here the CDR3 DNA reads TGTGCCAGCTCACCAATCAACTCTGTTAGCAATCAGCCCCAGCATTTT. Protein sequence: CASSPINSVSNQPQHF.

This rearrangement joins TRBV2 to TRBJ2-2, with 9 bases fitting TRBD1. Germline V gene lookup returns CDR1 SNHLY and CDR2 FYNNEI. This CDR3 spans 15 amino acids. V lost 6 bases and J lost 4; bases outside the gene matches: 6. In DNA form, the CDR3 reads TGTGCCAGCAGCTCCGGGACAGGGTTCACCGGGGAGCTGTTTTTT. The encoded protein is CASSSGTGFTGELFF.

The table lists this clone with a few counts. CDR3 amino acids: CASSLDGRDEQYF. DNA of the CDR3: TGCGCCAGCAGCTTGGACGGGAGGGACGAGCAGTACTTC. The chain is built from TRBV5-1 and TRBJ2-7, with 8 bases that match TRBD2. The CDR3 length is 13 residues. Trimming took 0 bases from V and 5 from J; bases not matched to a gene: 1. Germline CDR1 reads SGHRS; CDR2 reads YFSETQ.